The present entry profiles one T cell receptor (beta chain) with its context. Its cognate antigen is unknown. This sample is part of a study of shared clonotypes between healthy human individuals. V dropped 6 bases and J dropped 2; count of bases not matched to a gene: 12. CDR3 length: 16 amino acids. Germline CDR1 reads SNHLY; CDR2 reads FYNNEI. The method was immunoSEQ multiplex PCR; TCRdb's version includes in-frame clones alone and lacks a portion of them. The table has some 2,400,000 clones, under 97% seen once; the top ten hold around 0.13%. Study outcomes and limitations: Owing to a small donor count, the genetic and exposure-history diversity represented was limited.

Participating donors were healthy, HIV-negative adults free of recent acute infections or vaccinations. This clonotype was obtained from a man between 18 and 35 years old in good health. The rearrangement links TRBV2 to TRBJ2-7, with 8 bases aligning to TRBD2. The material sequenced was naive CD4+ T cells sorted from blood. Subset meaning: CD45RA+ positively selected. In nucleotides, the CDR3 is TGTGCCAGCAGCGACCTGGGGCTAGCGGGCACCTACGAGCAGTACTTC. This translates into CASSDLGLAGTYEQYF.